The rows below give T cell receptor beta chains drawn from one sample of a study of neurological immune-mediated disorders. TCRdb itself ran the 5' RACE reads through MiXCR, one entry per CDR3 protein. Here the sample spans about 62,000 distinct CDR3 sequences, roughly 4% being singletons. Sequenced sample: PBMCs. The receptors were sampled from a woman in her fifties or sixties with multiple sclerosis. The CDR3 runs from the conserved cysteine through the conserved F or W. Fields, in order: V gene, clone size, D gene, J gene, CDR3 DNA, CDR3 protein. The D gene is left open where the match is weak. Not every row has a clone size; where given, it reads once, few, many or a size class.

V: TRBV14
size: few
D: NA
J: TRBJ1-1
DNA: TGTGCCAGCAGCCTTAGAATAAGGTCATACACTGAAGCTTTCTTT
CDR3: CASSLRIRSYTEAFF

V: TRBV20-1
size: many
D: TRBD2
J: TRBJ2-1
DNA: TGCAGTGCTAGTATGGATGCTAGCGGGAGAAAGCAGTTCTTC
CDR3: CSASMDASGRKQFF

V: TRBV6-6
size: many
D: TRBD1
J: TRBJ1-2
DNA: TGTGCCAGCAGGTCAACAGGGGGGGAAGGCTACACCTTC
CDR3: CASRSTGGEGYTF

V: TRBV13
size: many
D: NA
J: TRBJ2-1
DNA: TGTGCCAGCAGCTTAGCAACCAATGAGCAGTTCTTC
CDR3: CASSLATNEQFF

V: TRBV7-9
size: few
D: NA
J: TRBJ2-1
DNA: TGTGCCAGCAGCTTAGAAAGCCGAAACAATGAGCAGTTCTTC
CDR3: CASSLESRNNEQFF

V: TRBV12-3/TRBV12-4
size: many
D: NA
J: TRBJ2-7
DNA: TGTGCCAGCAGTTTAGACGGCAGGGGTTACGAGCAGTACTTC
CDR3: CASSLDGRGYEQYF

V: TRBV6-2/TRBV6-3
size: NA
D: NA
J: TRBJ1-1
DNA: TGTGCCAGCAGCCAGGGACGGAGGAACACTGAAGCTTTCTTT
CDR3: CASSQGRRNTEAFF

V: TRBV13
size: many
D: TRBD2
J: TRBJ2-1
DNA: TGTGCCAGCAGCCGCGGGGGAATCTCCTACAATGAGCAGTTCTTC
CDR3: CASSRGGISYNEQFF

V: TRBV5-6
size: many
D: TRBD2
J: TRBJ2-7
DNA: TGTGCCAGCAGCTGGGGACTAGCGGGACCTAACGAGCAGTACTTC
CDR3: CASSWGLAGPNEQYF

V: TRBV3-1
size: many
D: NA
J: TRBJ1-2
DNA: TGTGCCAGCAGCCAGCTACATTTCGATGGCTACACCTTC
CDR3: CASSQLHFDGYTF

V: TRBV7-2
size: many
D: NA
J: TRBJ1-2
DNA: TGTGCCAGCAGCCTACAGGGTTCTAACTATGGCTACACCTTC
CDR3: CASSLQGSNYGYTF

V: TRBV6-2/TRBV6-3
size: NA
D: NA
J: TRBJ2-7
DNA: TGTGCCAGCAGTTACCCCCTCGGCTATTCTGGGCGGAACTCCTACGAGCAGTACTTC
CDR3: CASSYPLGYSGRNSYEQYF

V: TRBV9
size: many
D: TRBD2
J: TRBJ2-1
DNA: TGTGCCAGCAGCGGGAACCACAGGACTAGCGAGAAGTACTCGGGATCCTACAATGAGCAGTTCTTC
CDR3: CASSGNHRTSEKYSGSYNEQFF

V: TRBV20-1
size: few
D: NA
J: TRBJ2-6
DNA: TGCAGTGCTAGACTCTCTGGGGCCAACGTCCTGACTTTC
CDR3: CSARLSGANVLTF

V: TRBV11-2
size: many
D: NA
J: TRBJ2-2
DNA: TGTGCCAGCAGCTTAGTTGGGTTCGGGGAGCTGTTTTTT
CDR3: CASSLVGFGELFF

V: TRBV29-1
size: many
D: NA
J: TRBJ2-3
DNA: TGCAGCGCTGAGGGGGATGCCGCAGATACGCAGTATTTT
CDR3: CSAEGDAADTQYF

V: TRBV5-1
size: many
D: TRBD1
J: TRBJ2-1
DNA: TGCGCCAGCGGAATGGACAGGGCATCATCTAATGAGCAGTTCTTC
CDR3: CASGMDRASSNEQFF

V: TRBV7-9
size: many
D: NA
J: TRBJ1-1
DNA: TGTGCCAGCAGCTTAAAGGGGGAGACTGAAGCTTTCTTT
CDR3: CASSLKGETEAFF

V: TRBV7-2
size: many
D: TRBD1
J: TRBJ2-5
DNA: TGTGCCACCGCGGGACAGGCCGAAGGGGCCCAGTACTTC
CDR3: CATAGQAEGAQYF

V: TRBV9
size: many
D: TRBD1
J: TRBJ2-1
DNA: TGTGCCAGCAACGGACAGGGTCGGTCCTACAATGAGCAGTTCTTC
CDR3: CASNGQGRSYNEQFF

V: TRBV21-1
size: many
D: NA
J: TRBJ1-1
DNA: TGTGCCAGCAGCAGTCGGGGAAGCACTGAAGCTTTCTTT
CDR3: CASSSRGSTEAFF

V: TRBV29-1
size: many
D: NA
J: TRBJ1-5
DNA: TGCAGCGTTGGGGACCCAAATAGCAATCAGCCCCAGCATTTT
CDR3: CSVGDPNSNQPQHF

V: TRBV6-1
size: NA
D: NA
J: TRBJ2-3
DNA: TGTGCCAGCAGCCTGAGGGAGAAGGGGGAAGATACGCAGTATTTT
CDR3: CASSLREKGEDTQYF

V: TRBV5-1
size: many
D: NA
J: TRBJ1-1
DNA: TGCGCCAGCAGCCTGGGACAACGGAACACTGAAGCTTTCTTT
CDR3: CASSLGQRNTEAFF

V: TRBV2
size: many
D: NA
J: TRBJ1-2
DNA: TGTGCCAGCAGTGAAGCCTGGGAACCCCGGGGCTATGGCTACACCTTC
CDR3: CASSEAWEPRGYGYTF

V: TRBV11-2
size: many
D: NA
J: TRBJ2-5
DNA: TGTGCCAGCAGCTTAGAGGGTTCAGAGACCCAGTACTTC
CDR3: CASSLEGSETQYF

V: TRBV7-8
size: many
D: TRBD1
J: TRBJ1-5
DNA: TGTGCCAGCAGCTTAGAGGGGGCGATTAGCAATCAGCCCCAGCATTTT
CDR3: CASSLEGAISNQPQHF

V: TRBV15
size: many
D: NA
J: TRBJ1-1
DNA: TGTGCCACCAGCAGAACAGGGCTAAGGACTGAAGCTTTCTTT
CDR3: CATSRTGLRTEAFF

V: TRBV20-1
size: many
D: NA
J: TRBJ2-1
DNA: TGCAGTGCTAGCTGGACCACCTACAATGAGCAGTTCTTC
CDR3: CSASWTTYNEQFF

V: TRBV20-1
size: many
D: TRBD2
J: TRBJ2-1
DNA: TGCAGTGCTAGTCCGCCTAGCGGGAGACACAATGAGCAGTTCTTC
CDR3: CSASPPSGRHNEQFF

V: TRBV7-8
size: many
D: NA
J: TRBJ2-7
DNA: TGTGCCAGCAGCCTAAGACAGGAATTTCCCTACGAGCAGTACTTC
CDR3: CASSLRQEFPYEQYF

V: TRBV13
size: NA
D: NA
J: TRBJ2-1
DNA: TGTGCCAGCAGCTTCGGCCGGGAGAGCTCCTACAATGAGCAGTTCTTC
CDR3: CASSFGRESSYNEQFF

V: TRBV20-1
size: many
D: NA
J: TRBJ2-7
DNA: TGCAGTGCTAGATCCCCGGTGGGCAGAAGCTTCTACGAGCAGTACTTC
CDR3: CSARSPVGRSFYEQYF

V: TRBV5-1
size: many
D: TRBD2
J: TRBJ2-6
DNA: TGCGCCAGCCATAGCGGGAGTTCATTTGGGGCCAACGTCCTGACTTTC
CDR3: CASHSGSSFGANVLTF

V: TRBV14
size: many
D: TRBD1
J: TRBJ1-1
DNA: TGTGCCAGCAGCCAAGACAGGGGGGCGAGCACTGAAGCTTTCTTT
CDR3: CASSQDRGASTEAFF

V: TRBV4-3
size: many
D: NA
J: TRBJ1-3
DNA: TGCGCCAGCAGCCAAGATCTAGGCAGGGCCTCGGGCGGGACCATATATTTT
CDR3: CASSQDLGRASGGTIYF

V: TRBV15
size: many
D: NA
J: TRBJ2-3
DNA: TGTGCCACCAGCAACGGGTCACCAACAGATACGCAGTATTTT
CDR3: CATSNGSPTDTQYF

V: TRBV7-9
size: many
D: TRBD2
J: TRBJ2-5
DNA: TGTGCCAGCGGACTAGCGGGAGGCGAGACCCAGTACTTC
CDR3: CASGLAGGETQYF

V: TRBV7-9
size: many
D: TRBD1
J: TRBJ2-3
DNA: TGTGCCAGCAGGTCTACGGGACAGAACCGAGATACGCAGTATTTT
CDR3: CASRSTGQNRDTQYF

V: TRBV4-3
size: few
D: NA
J: TRBJ2-1
DNA: TGCGCCAGCAGCCAAGATCTAGCCCTGGATGAGCAGTTCTTC
CDR3: CASSQDLALDEQFF

V: TRBV20-1
size: many
D: TRBD2
J: TRBJ2-3
DNA: TGCAGTGCTCAACTAGCGGGAAGGACAGATACGCAGTATTTT
CDR3: CSAQLAGRTDTQYF

V: TRBV6-4
size: many
D: TRBD2
J: TRBJ2-3
DNA: TGTGCCAGCAGTGAATCGGCGGGGGACACAGATACGCAGTATTTT
CDR3: CASSESAGDTDTQYF

V: TRBV5-1
size: few
D: NA
J: TRBJ2-1
DNA: TGCGCCAGCAGCTTTGATCCAGCGAGTCCAGGGAACAATGAGCAGTTCTTC
CDR3: CASSFDPASPGNNEQFF

V: TRBV20-1
size: few
D: TRBD2
J: TRBJ2-1
DNA: TGCAGTGCTAGAGGGTTAGCGGGAAGGGATGAGCAGTTCTTC
CDR3: CSARGLAGRDEQFF

V: TRBV7-2
size: many
D: TRBD2
J: TRBJ2-2
DNA: TGTGCCAGCAGCCGGGGACTAGCGGGAGGGTTCACCGGGGAGCTGTTTTTT
CDR3: CASSRGLAGGFTGELFF

V: TRBV10-3
size: many
D: TRBD1
J: TRBJ1-6
DNA: TGTGCCATCGGTCCAAGGGGACAGTATAATTCACCCCTCCACTTT
CDR3: CAIGPRGQYNSPLHF

V: TRBV7-9
size: many
D: TRBD1
J: TRBJ1-1
DNA: TGTGCCAGCAGCTTGGGAAGACAGGGGGCGATGGCTGAAGCTTTCTTT
CDR3: CASSLGRQGAMAEAFF

V: TRBV5-8
size: many
D: TRBD2
J: TRBJ2-1
DNA: TGTGCCAGCAGATGGACTAGCGGGAGTCGGATCTACAATGAGCAGTTCTTC
CDR3: CASRWTSGSRIYNEQFF

V: TRBV6-2/TRBV6-3
size: few
D: TRBD1
J: TRBJ1-1
DNA: TGTGCCAGCAGTTTCGGGACAGGTAACACTGAAGCTTTCTTT
CDR3: CASSFGTGNTEAFF

V: TRBV2
size: many
D: NA
J: TRBJ1-2
DNA: TGTGCCAGCAGTGAACGGGGGGGAACTAACTATGGCTACACCTTC
CDR3: CASSERGGTNYGYTF

V: TRBV6-6
size: NA
D: NA
J: TRBJ1-1
DNA: TGTGCCAGCAGCTACGGGACCATGACAACTGAAGCTTTCTTT
CDR3: CASSYGTMTTEAFF

V: TRBV20-1
size: many
D: NA
J: TRBJ1-1
DNA: TGCAGTGCGGAATCCTTTCCCGCTTTCTTT
CDR3: CSAESFPAFF

V: TRBV7-2
size: many
D: TRBD1
J: TRBJ1-1
DNA: TGTGCCAGCAGCTTAGGGACAGGGGAAGCTTTCTTT
CDR3: CASSLGTGEAFF

V: TRBV15
size: many
D: NA
J: TRBJ1-2
DNA: TGTGCCACCAGCAGAGATCTCCGCGGGGGGAATGGCTACACCTTC
CDR3: CATSRDLRGGNGYTF